A single sample gave rise to the 9 T cell receptor beta chains below, sequenced in a study of regulatory T cells in long-lasting Graves disease. Libraries of TCR beta came from iRepertoire HTBI primers plus Arm-PCR of CDR3 regions. TCRdb re-analysed the multiplex PCR reads in MiXCR, keeping a single row per CDR3 protein. The sample carries around 300,000 distinct CDR3 sequences, under 25% recorded once. Stated time point: persistent/refractory GD, antithyroid drugs over 5 years with positive TRAb. Making the TCR library involved RNA that had been extracted from PBMCs. The sequencing used peripheral blood mononuclear cells (PBMCs), collected when the disease was refractory, from a patient treated with antithyroid drugs. The source of these receptors is a female donor with Graves disease.

Details on this clonotype: A much larger clonotype is one base distant, so this may be a read error. The chain combines TRBV12-3 or TRBV12-4 with TRBJ2-7, with D uncertain. Trimming stripped 6 bases from V and 7 bases from J, with 16 bases between. This CDR3 contains 13 residues. CDR3 protein: CASSLGFCLEQYF. In DNA form, the CDR3 reads TGTGCCAGCAGCCTTGGGTTCTGTTTGGAGCAGTACTTC.

This clonotype showed up many times. This chain uses TRBV28 with TRBJ2-7; D is perhaps TRBD1 or TRBD2 (6 bases each). V was shortened by 6 bases and J by 4 bases, with 13 bases between the two germline ends. From germline, CDR1 is MDHEN and CDR2 SYDVKM. This CDR3 is 13 amino acids long. This chain's CDR3 is CASSLTGRYEQYF. The CDR3 DNA reads TGTGCCAGCAGCCTTACAGGGAGGTACGAGCAGTACTTC.

This clonotype appeared a few times. The conserved phenylalanine or tryptophan normally closing the CDR3 is absent here, so this likely arose from a read error. CDR3: CATTNGAYEQYL. CDR3 nucleotides: TGTGCCACCACAAACGGGGCGTACGAGCAGTACCTC. The rearrangement links TRBV6-1 to TRBJ2-7; tentatively, D is TRBD1 or TRBD2 (5 bases each). Trimming stripped 10 bases from V and 4 bases from J, with 14 bases between. CDR1 is MNHNS and CDR2 is SASEGT in the germline V gene. The CDR3 runs to 12 residues.

This sequence joins TRBV29-1 and TRBJ1-1, with D tentatively TRBD1 (6 bases). This CDR3 contains 18 residues. The germline gives CDR1 SQVTM, CDR2 ANQGSEA. Trimming shortened V by 4 bases and J by 4 bases, and 28 bases separated the two germline ends. In nucleotides, the CDR3 is TGCAGCGTTGCCTGGGAGGTCGGTGGGGGGCGCATGAGCACTGAAGCTTTCTTT. Amino acid sequence: CSVAWEVGGGRMSTEAFF.

This clonotype has a count of ten or more. The rearrangement uses TRBV6-5 and TRBJ2-7; no definite D call. The CDR3 runs to 15 residues. Trimming removed 4 bases at V and 2 bases at J, with 15 bases between. CDR1 and CDR2 (germline): MNHEY, SVGAGI. CDR3 in amino acids: CASSWDGGLTYEQYF. CDR3 DNA: TGTGCCAGCAGTTGGGATGGTGGCCTTACCTACGAGCAGTACTTC.

Worth noting for this clonotype: A much larger clone lies one base from this, so it may be a read error. Since the CDR3 does not end with the conserved phenylalanine or tryptophan, this likely comes from a read error. This chain joins TRBV6-2 or TRBV6-3 and TRBJ1-2; D is unresolved. Germline loops: CDR1 MNHEY, CDR2 SVGEGT. V lost 6 bases and J lost 2, with 10 bases in between. CDR3 length: 13 amino acids. The CDR3 sequence: CASRLHLNYGYTL. CDR3 bases: TGTGCCAGCAGGCTACATCTAAACTATGGCTACACCCTC.

This clonotype was counted between two and nine times. The chain uses TRBV12-3 or TRBV12-4 and TRBJ2-2, with 7 bases identical to TRBD2. With 2 bases clipped from V and 6 bases from J, the junction kept 12 bases outside the gene matches. The CDR3 runs to 17 residues. The CDR3 protein is CASSLRGDYRQSGELFF. The CDR3 nucleotides are TGTGCCAGCAGTTTACGAGGGGACTATCGTCAATCCGGGGAGCTGTTTTTT.

This rearrangement joins TRBV5-1 to TRBJ1-4; D might be TRBD1 (5 bases). The CDR3 is 16 amino acids. V was cut by 4 bases and J by 1 base, with 14 bases left in between. Germline CDR1 is SGHRS and CDR2 is YFSETQ. CDR3 DNA: TGCGCCAGCAGCCCCCTCCCGACAGAAACTAATGAAAAACTGTTTTTT. This translates into CASSPLPTETNEKLFF.

The rearrangement uses TRBV28 and TRBJ2-7, with a weak D call TRBD2 (5 bases). The CDR3 is 13 residues long. Trimming cost V 6 bases and J 6 bases, with 15 bases left between them. Germline loops: CDR1 MDHEN, CDR2 SYDVKM. This chain's CDR3 is CASSPEGLGEQYF. The CDR3 region has the DNA TGTGCCAGCAGCCCAGAGGGTCTAGGCGAGCAGTACTTC.